This T cell receptor beta chain came from a study of post-analysis software for immune sequencing data. Whole-study findings and limits: Patients used several TRBV segments, including TRBV5-6, TRBV5-1 and TRBV20-1, more often than controls. Analysis by F measure revealed that same-batch samples clustered strongly together.

Prepared libraries of TCR beta cDNA carried unique molecular identifiers. MiXCR was run by TCRdb on the PCR reads, yielding one entry per CDR3 protein. The table has around 440,000 distinct CDR3 sequences, less than 45% seen once. This clonotype has only a few counts. What it binds is unknown. CDR1 and CDR2 (germline): SGHRS, YFSETQ. The CDR3 loop spans 13 amino acids. Trimming cost V 0 bases and J 3 bases, with 7 bases left between them. The sequencing input was blood. The chain recombines TRBV5-1 with TRBJ2-7; D is unresolved. The clonotype was recovered from a girl aged 5-17 years with multiple sclerosis. The CDR3 loop reads CASSLGKDYEQYF. The CDR3 DNA is TGCGCCAGCAGCTTGGGGAAAGACTACGAGCAGTACTTC.